The entry that follows covers one TCR beta chain sequence. The target antigen is unknown. Looked up from germline, CDR1 is SGHNT and CDR2 is YYREEE (reference sequence). The V and J ends lost 1 base and 5 bases respectively, with 9 bases between them. The CDR3 is made up of 13 amino acids. TCRdb independently ran MiXCR on the reads; one entry per CDR3 protein. The sample yields 100,000 to 150,000 distinct CDR3 sequences, about 31% seen once. This sample stems from a study of T cell repertoires in cytomegalovirus infection. Whole-study context: Used in the study were CMV epitopes, some recently identified and HLA-C-restricted, others well-studied and HLA-B-restricted. Signatures in public TCR beta sequences pointed to both CMV infection and matching HLA type. Broader study findings: The ex vivo response showed dominance by HLA-C-restricted CMV-specific TCR beta clonotypes. People with CMV and the relevant HLA were identified by cumulative public TCR beta family frequency.

The input for sequencing was CD8+ T cells from cultured PBMCs, taken from culture after CMV antigen stimulation. This clonotype originated in a human donor in good health (CMV status not recorded). Some clones in this sample may be carry-over from other donors' samples. The chain uses TRBV5-4 and TRBJ2-5; perhaps TRBD2 as D (6 bases). The DNA for the CDR3 is TGTGCCAGCAGCTTGTGGGGGGAGGAGACCCAGTACTTC. Amino acids: CASSLWGEETQYF.